A selection of T cell receptor beta chains follows, all from one sample in a study of neurological immune-mediated disorders. TCRdb itself ran the 5' RACE reads through MiXCR, one entry per CDR3 protein. Of 20,000 to 30,000 distinct CDR3 sequences in the sample, under 15% were seen once. The material sequenced was CD4+ T cells from blood. Receptors were obtained from a female donor with HTLV-1-associated myelopathy (HAM/TSP). Both conserved end residues are part of each CDR3. A D gene is named only where the DNA matches it firmly. Expanded clones get a size class; other rows say once, few or many, or leave the size out.

v_call	clone_size	j_call	d_call	cdr3_nt	cdr3_aa
TRBV29-1	many	TRBJ2-6	NA	TGCAGCGTTGGGCAGACTGGGGCCAACGTCCTGACTTTC	CSVGQTGANVLTF
TRBV20-1	many	TRBJ2-3	NA	TGCAGTGCGCAAAACCCGTCTAGCGCCACAGATACGCAGTATTTT	CSAQNPSSATDTQYF
TRBV9	NA	TRBJ1-6	TRBD1	TGTGCCAGCAGCCAAGGACAGGTTACTTCACCGCTCCACTTT	CASSQGQVTSPLHF
TRBV20-1	many	TRBJ2-3	NA	TGCAGTGCGACTGACCCTAGCACAGATACGCAGTATTTT	CSATDPSTDTQYF
TRBV15	NA	TRBJ2-1	TRBD2	TGTGCCACCAGCAGAGATGGGGGGGGAGTGAATGAGCAGTTCTTC	CATSRDGGGVNEQFF
TRBV20-1	many	TRBJ2-7	NA	TGCAGTGCTAGAGATCTCGCCGGGAGATCCTACGAGCAGTACTTC	CSARDLAGRSYEQYF
TRBV20-1	few	TRBJ2-7	NA	TGCAGTGCTGTCAGGGTAGGCGGCTCTTGGGAGCAGTACTTC	CSAVRVGGSWEQYF
TRBV3-1	many	TRBJ1-6	NA	TGTGCCAGCAGCCAAGATTGGCAGGTTCGGGGAGATTCACCCCTCCACTTT	CASSQDWQVRGDSPLHF
TRBV12-3/TRBV12-4	many	TRBJ2-1	TRBD1	TGTGCCAGCAGACGGACAGGCCCTCGAACTGAGCAGTTCTTC	CASRRTGPRTEQFF
TRBV7-9	many	TRBJ1-2	NA	TGTGCCAGCAGCTTAGCAGGGAGCGATGGCTACACCTTC	CASSLAGSDGYTF
TRBV29-1	medium-sized	TRBJ1-1	NA	TGCAGCGTTCTTCCCATGGAGAACACTGAAGCTTTCTTT	CSVLPMENTEAFF
TRBV20-1	many	TRBJ1-6	NA	TGCAGTGCTAGAGATGGAAGGGGAGACTCCTATAATTCACCCCTCCACTTT	CSARDGRGDSYNSPLHF
TRBV20-1	few	TRBJ1-5	NA	TGCAGTGCTCGACTACAGGGATGGGGCAATCAGCCCCAGCATTTT	CSARLQGWGNQPQHF
TRBV2	medium-sized	TRBJ1-2	TRBD1	TGTGCCAGCAGGACAGGGGGCTATGGCTACACCTTC	CASRTGGYGYTF
TRBV14	medium-sized	TRBJ2-1	NA	TGTGCCAGCAGCCAAGAATGGGGCGGTGAGCAGTTCTTC	CASSQEWGGEQFF
TRBV20-1	NA	TRBJ2-1	TRBD2	TGCAGTGCTAGGAGAGGAACTAGCGGGAGATTGAATGAGCAGTTCTTC	CSARRGTSGRLNEQFF
TRBV4-1	many	TRBJ2-1	TRBD1	TGCGCCAGCAGCCAAGAGACAGGGGCCAATGAGCAGTTCTTC	CASSQETGANEQFF
TRBV5-1	NA	TRBJ2-7	TRBD1	TGCGCCAGCAGCTTGACGGGACAGGGGGTTCTAGAGCAGTACTTC	CASSLTGQGVLEQYF
TRBV5-1	many	TRBJ1-3	NA	TGCGCCAGCAGCTTGACGGACAACTCTGGAAACACCATATATTTT	CASSLTDNSGNTIYF
TRBV5-1	many	TRBJ1-1	NA	TGCGCCAGCAGCCCATTCGGGGGGCGAAACACTGAAGCTTTCTTT	CASSPFGGRNTEAFF
TRBV6-6	many	TRBJ1-2	TRBD1	TGTGCCAGCAGAACAGGGGGCATATTAAACTATGGCTACACCTTC	CASRTGGILNYGYTF
TRBV5-1	many	TRBJ2-3	NA	TGCGCCAGCAGCTTGGGGTCCACAGATACGCAGTATTTT	CASSLGSTDTQYF
TRBV6-2/TRBV6-3	NA	TRBJ2-4	TRBD2	TGTGCCAGCAGTTCCCCCGGGACTAGCGTTAGCAAAAACATTCAGTACTTC	CASSSPGTSVSKNIQYF
TRBV7-2	many	TRBJ1-3	NA	TGTGCCAGCAGCTTAATGCTGGGAAACACCATATATTTT	CASSLMLGNTIYF
TRBV5-4	many	TRBJ1-2	NA	TGTGCCAGCAGCTTGGCCGAGGGGAACCACTATGGCTACACCTTC	CASSLAEGNHYGYTF
TRBV4-1	many	TRBJ2-5	NA	TGCGCCAGCAGCCACAACGGGACTCAAGAGACCCAGTACTTC	CASSHNGTQETQYF
TRBV5-1	many	TRBJ2-7	NA	TGCGCCAGCAGCGTGATGACTGCCCCCTACGAGCAGTACTTC	CASSVMTAPYEQYF
TRBV20-1	many	TRBJ2-2	NA	TGCAGTGCTAGAGATTCCCTTCAGGCGTACACCGGGGAGCTGTTTTTT	CSARDSLQAYTGELFF
TRBV4-2	medium-sized	TRBJ1-5	TRBD1	TGTGCCAGCAGCCAAACAGGGGATGATCAGCCCCAGCATTTT	CASSQTGDDQPQHF
TRBV7-8	many	TRBJ2-3	TRBD2	TGTGCCAGCAGCCCGAATAGCGGGGGACGCACAGATACGCAGTATTTT	CASSPNSGGRTDTQYF